Each of the 11 T cell receptor beta chains below was sequenced from the same sample in a study of T cells in Graves' hyperthyroidism and ophthalmopathy. The CDR3 regions of TCR beta were amplified from RNA transcripts. The HTBI primer set drove a first-round RT-PCR of the TCR CDR3. TCRdb fed the multiplex PCR reads into MiXCR, producing one record per CDR3 protein. The data hold about 360,000 distinct CDR3 sequences, with about 15% observed a single time. The sequenced sample was blood. These TCRs come from a woman between 18 and 30 years old with Graves' hyperthyroidism that later progressed to Graves' ophthalmopathy.

This clonotype was counted many times. The J gene is TRBJ2-7, the V gene TRBV5-1; D remains unclear. V lost 2 bases and J 6 bases, leaving 12 bases between the germline ends. The CDR3 is made up of 13 amino acids. The germline gives CDR1 SGHRS, CDR2 YFSETQ. CDR3 coding DNA: TGCGCCAGCAGCTTTGGAGCGCCGGGCGAGCAGTACTTC. Amino acids: CASSFGAPGEQYF.

At least ten counts were recorded for this clonotype. The V and J genes are TRBV9 and TRBJ1-2; TRBD1 matches at 7 bases. In germline, CDR1 is SGDLS, CDR2 YYNGEE. J gave up 0 bases and V 5 bases, and 4 bases lay outside the gene matches. The CDR3 consists of 14 residues. The CDR3 DNA is TGTGCCAGCAGACGGGACAGCGCTAACTATGGCTACACCTTC. Its protein is CASRRDSANYGYTF.

This rearrangement joins TRBV4-2 to TRBJ2-7, with D tentatively TRBD2 (6 bases). Between the trimmed V and J ends, which lost 1 base and 0 bases, there was a span of 16 bases. Looked up from germline, CDR1 is LGHNA and CDR2 is YNFKEQ. The CDR3 is 17 amino acids. CDR3 amino acids: CASSQVLGGIGSYEQYF. The CDR3 nucleotides read TGTGCCAGCAGCCAAGTTCTGGGGGGTATCGGCTCCTACGAGCAGTACTTC.

As for this clonotype: A much larger clone lies one base from this, so it may be a read error. The rearrangement joins TRBV7-2 to TRBJ2-7; the D call may be TRBD1 or TRBD2 (6 bases each). The germline CDR1 and CDR2 sequences are SGHTA and FQGNSA. This CDR3 is 16 amino acids long. DNA for the CDR3: TGTGCCAGCAGCTTAGCGGGGACGGGGGCGGCCTACGAGCTGTACTTC. It codes for CASSLAGTGAAYELYF. The full variable domain, with the rest looked up from reference TRBV7-2 and TRBJ2-7, is GAGVSQSPSNKVTEKGKDVELRCDPISGHTALYWYRQSLGQGLEFLIYFQGNSAPDKSGLPSDRFSAERTGGSVSTLTIQRTQQEDSAVYLCASSLAGTGAAYELYFGPGTRLTVT.

This clonotype was counted only a few times. Compared with germline, one end of the junction differs, possibly owing to a read error. This sequence joins TRBV20-1 and TRBJ2-7; D may correspond to TRBD1 or TRBD2 (5 bases each). CDR3 length equals 15 residues. CDR1 and CDR2 (germline): DFQATT, SNEGSKA (reference sequence). The CDR3 DNA is TGCAGTGCTGGAGACCCCGGGGACGGCTCCTACGAGCAGTACTTC. This gives the protein CSAGDPGDGSYEQYF.

This clonotype was recorded a few times. V and J are TRBV20-1 and TRBJ1-5; D remains ambiguous. Germline V gene sequence: CDR1 DFQATT, CDR2 SNEGSKA (reference sequence). Trimming removed 3 bases at V and 2 bases at J, with 14 bases between. This CDR3 is built from 15 residues. DNA of the CDR3: TGCAGTGCTAGTGCTCCGGGCAGCGGCAATCAGCCCCAGCATTTT. This encodes CSASAPGSGNQPQHF.

In its sample, this clonotype was seen many times. This chain uses TRBV7-6 with TRBJ2-7, with 7 bases that match TRBD2. The V gene's germline CDR1 is SGHVS and CDR2 FNYEAQ. V dropped 5 bases and J dropped 3; count of bases not matched to a gene: 7. The CDR3 totals 14 residues. The CDR3 DNA is TGTGCCAGCAGCACATGGGGGGGAGGCTACGAGCAGTACTTC. Its protein is CASSTWGGGYEQYF.

This clonotype was counted ten times or more. The J gene is TRBJ1-2, the V gene TRBV2; D unclear. This CDR3 comprises 14 residues. Germline assignment: CDR1 SNHLY and CDR2 FYNNEI. The ends were cut back, 5 bases at V and 6 bases at J, with 16 bases in the middle. In nucleotides, the CDR3 is TGTGCCAGCAGTCCCCCCGAAACGTTCCATGGCTACACCTTC. Protein product: CASSPPETFHGYTF.

This clonotype has ten or more counts. The rearrangement uses TRBV7-8 and TRBJ2-5; no reliable D call. Trimming cost V 2 bases and J 5 bases, with 6 bases left between them. CDR3 length: 12 amino acids. In germline, CDR1 is SGHVS, CDR2 FQNEAQ. The CDR3 here is CASSLLGETQYF. The CDR3 DNA reads TGTGCCAGCAGCTTACTAGGGGAGACCCAGTACTTC.

Points on this clonotype: This may be a read error: a much more frequent sequence differs by one nucleotide. The rearrangement links TRBV11-2 to TRBJ1-2, with a weak D call TRBD1 (5 bases). CDR1 SGHAT and CDR2 FQNNGV come from the germline V gene. The germline V and J ends were trimmed by 5 bases and 8 bases, with 15 bases remaining between them. This CDR3 is 13 amino acids long. The CDR3, as DNA: TGTGCCAGCAGCAAAGCGGGGGTAGGCGGCTACACCTTC. This encodes CASSKAGVGGYTF.

This clonotype was counted many times. The gene calls are TRBV12-3 or TRBV12-4 and TRBJ1-5; TRBD1 aligns across 8 bases. With 7 bases clipped from V and 2 bases from J, the junction kept 7 bases outside the gene matches. This CDR3 is 15 amino acids long. CDR3 region: CASNDRGWGNQPQHF. DNA for the CDR3: TGTGCCAGCAACGACAGGGGATGGGGCAATCAGCCCCAGCATTTT.